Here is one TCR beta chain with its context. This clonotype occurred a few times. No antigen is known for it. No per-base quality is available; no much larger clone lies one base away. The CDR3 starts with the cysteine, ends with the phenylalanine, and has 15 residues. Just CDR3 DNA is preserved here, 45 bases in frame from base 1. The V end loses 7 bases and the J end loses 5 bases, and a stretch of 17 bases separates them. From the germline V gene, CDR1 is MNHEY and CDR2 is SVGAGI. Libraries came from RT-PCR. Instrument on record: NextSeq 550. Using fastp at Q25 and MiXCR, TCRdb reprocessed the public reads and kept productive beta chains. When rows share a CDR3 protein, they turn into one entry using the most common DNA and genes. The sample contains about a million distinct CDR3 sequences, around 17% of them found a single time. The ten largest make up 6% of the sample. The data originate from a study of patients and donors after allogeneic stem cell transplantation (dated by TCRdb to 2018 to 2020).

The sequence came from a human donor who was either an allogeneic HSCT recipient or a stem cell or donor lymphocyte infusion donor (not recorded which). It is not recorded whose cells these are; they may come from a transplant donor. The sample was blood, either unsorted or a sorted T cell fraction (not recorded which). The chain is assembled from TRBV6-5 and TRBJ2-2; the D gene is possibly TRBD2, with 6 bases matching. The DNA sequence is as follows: TGTGCCAGCAATTATATGGGACTCGAAACCGGGGAGCTGTTTTTT. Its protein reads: CASNYMGLETGELFF.